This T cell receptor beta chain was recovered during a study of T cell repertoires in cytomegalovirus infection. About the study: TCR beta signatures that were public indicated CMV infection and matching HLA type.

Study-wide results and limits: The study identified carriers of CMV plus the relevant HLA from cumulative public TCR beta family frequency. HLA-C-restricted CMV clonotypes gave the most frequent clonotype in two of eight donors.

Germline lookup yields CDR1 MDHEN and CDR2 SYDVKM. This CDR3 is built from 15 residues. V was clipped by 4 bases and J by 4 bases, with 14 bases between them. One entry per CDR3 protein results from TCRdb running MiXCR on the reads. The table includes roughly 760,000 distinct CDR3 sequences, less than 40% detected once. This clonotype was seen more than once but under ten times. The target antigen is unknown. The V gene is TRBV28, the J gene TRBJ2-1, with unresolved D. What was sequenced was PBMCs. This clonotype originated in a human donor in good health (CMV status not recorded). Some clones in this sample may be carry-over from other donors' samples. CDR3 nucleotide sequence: TGTGCCAGCAGTTCTCCATTGTATCCTTACAATGAGCAGTTCTTC. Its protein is CASSSPLYPYNEQFF. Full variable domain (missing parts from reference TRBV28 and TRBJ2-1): DVKVTQSSRYLVKRTGEKVFLECVQDMDHENMFWYRQDPGLGLRLIYFSYDVKMKEKGDIPEGYSVSREKKERFSLILESASTNQTSMYLCASSSPLYPYNEQFFGPGTRLTVL.